Given below is one T cell receptor beta chain in context. Its cognate antigen is unknown. CDR1 is LNHDA, CDR2 SQIVND, per germline (reference sequence). The ends were cut back, 7 bases at V and 8 bases at J, with 23 bases in the middle. This CDR3 contains 16 residues. Method: immunoSEQ multiplex PCR; TCRdb's copy keeps in-frame clones and lacks some. The sample lists around 980,000 clones; around 78% were seen once. This specimen belongs to a study of shared clonotypes between healthy human individuals. Study findings and constraints: Generation probability values for non-shared clonotypes were lower than those for clonotypes shared by all four donors. Rarefaction showed sorted-subset sequencing was incomplete despite large depth.

Memory CD4+ cells were the fraction left after CD45RA+ naive selection. The chain joins TRBV19 to TRBJ1-4; no clear D gene. Source material: memory CD4+ T cells from PBMCs. Subset described: CD45RA-negative fraction. This sequence originates from a man aged 18 to 29 in good health. Some clones in this sample may be carry-over from other donors' samples. In DNA, the CDR3 is TGTGCCAGTATGGGTGCAAGAGGACCGAGTATGGAAAAACTGTTTTTT. Translated: CASMGARGPSMEKLFF.